These 23 T cell receptor beta chains came from one sample sequenced in a study of blood T cell repertoires in COVID-19. Only in-frame clones appear in the TCRdb table, and some are missing; sequencing was by immunoSEQ multiplex PCR. There are some 210,000 clones in the sample; 70% to 90% occur only once, and 7.5% to 8% lies in the top ten. The sequencing input was peripheral blood. The source is a woman in her fifties or sixties with active or convalescent COVID-19.

The gene calls are TRBV2 and TRBJ1-1; a weak D match, TRBD1 (6 bases). V was cut by 8 bases and J by 0 bases, with 10 bases left in between. The CDR3 loop spans 13 amino acids. CDR1 SNHLY and CDR2 FYNNEI come from the germline V gene. DNA of the CDR3: TGTGCCAGCGCAGGGGAGATGAACACTGAAGCTTTCTTT. Translating gives CASAGEMNTEAFF. Supplemented by reference TRBV2 and TRBJ1-1, the full variable domain reads EPEVTQTPSHQVTQMGQEVILRCVPISNHLYFYWYRQILGQKVEFLVSFYNNEISEKSEIFDDQFSVERPDGSNFTLKIRSTKLEDSAMYFCASAGEMNTEAFFGQGTRLTVV.

This clone was observed a few times. This chain joins TRBV12-3 or TRBV12-4 and TRBJ1-1; a weak D match, TRBD1 (6 bases). The CDR3 runs to 13 residues. Trimming removed 5 bases at V and 1 base at J, with 8 bases between. The CDR3 DNA sequence: TGTGCCAGCAGTGGACAGTCGAACACTGAAGCTTTCTTT. This sequence encodes CASSGQSNTEAFF.

This clone was observed a single time. The chain joins TRBV27 to TRBJ1-1; D call uncertain. V lost 2 bases and J 1 base, leaving 5 bases between the germline ends. CDR1 and CDR2 (germline): MNHEY, SMNVEV (reference sequence). The CDR3 contains 13 residues. The CDR3 bases are TGTGCCAGCAGTTTAGAGGGGAACACTGAAGCTTTCTTT. Translation gives CASSLEGNTEAFF.

The DNA of the CDR3 is TGTGCCAGCAGCGCCGGTTCAGGGAATTCACCCCTCCACTTT. Translated, it gives CASSAGSGNSPLHF. The chain is built from TRBV11-2 and TRBJ1-6, with D perhaps TRBD1 (5 bases). CDR1 SGHAT and CDR2 FQNNGV come from the germline V gene. The CDR3 spans 14 residues. Trimming cost V 5 bases and J 7 bases, with 12 bases left between them.

V gene TRBV10-3 combines with J gene TRBJ2-3; 11 positions match TRBD1. The V gene's germline CDR1 is ENHRY and CDR2 SYGVKD. This CDR3 has 16 amino acids. V was pared by 3 bases and J by 5 bases, with 7 bases of the junction left unmatched. In DNA form, the CDR3 reads TGTGCCATCAGTGACCCCGGACAGGGGGCAGGAGATACGCAGTATTTT. Amino acid sequence: CAISDPGQGAGDTQYF.

A few counts support this clone. The chain recombines TRBV27 with TRBJ1-1, with no clear D. V was clipped by 8 bases and J by 3 bases, with 10 bases between them. The CDR3 loop spans 12 amino acids. Germline loops: CDR1 MNHEY, CDR2 SMNVEV (reference sequence). CDR3 sequence (DNA): TGTGCCAGCTTCCGGGGATACACTGAAGCTTTCTTT. This codes for CASFRGYTEAFF.

The chain recombines TRBV2 with TRBJ2-7, with D perhaps matching TRBD1 (5 bases). The length of the CDR3 is 14 residues. Trimming left V 3 bases short and J 2 bases short, with 11 bases between. Germline CDR1 SNHLY, CDR2 FYNNEI. The CDR3 spells CASSEGDRPYEQYV. In DNA, the CDR3 is TGTGCCAGCAGTGAGGGTGACAGACCCTACGAGCAGTACGTC.

The J gene is TRBJ1-4, the V gene TRBV19; D is possibly TRBD1 (5 bases). CDR1 and CDR2 (germline): LNHDA, SQIVND (reference sequence). V was pared by 8 bases and J by 7 bases, with 11 bases between. There are 12 residues in the CDR3. The CDR3 reads CASSQGFEKLFF. The CDR3 region has the DNA TGTGCCAGTTCCCAGGGTTTTGAAAAACTGTTTTTT. The full variable domain, rest sourced from reference TRBV19 and TRBJ1-4, is DGGITQSPKYLFRKEGQNVTLSCEQNLNHDAMYWYRQDPGQGLRLIYYSQIVNDFQKGDIAEGYSVSREKKESFPLTVTSAQKNPTAFYLCASSQGFEKLFFGSGTQLSVL.

This clone showed up just once. The CDR3 here is CASSFGFDQPQHF. The CDR3 DNA is TGTGCCAGCAGCTTCGGGTTCGATCAGCCCCAGCATTTT. The chain carries TRBV11-2 and TRBJ1-5; no clear D. Trimming cost V 3 bases and J 5 bases, with 8 bases left between them. The CDR3 has 13 residues. CDR1 and CDR2 from the germline V gene are SGHAT and FQNNGV. The full variable domain, its missing parts supplied by reference TRBV11-2 and TRBJ1-5, is EAGVAQSPRYKIIEKRQSVAFWCNPISGHATLYWYQQILGQGPKLLIQFQNNGVVDDSQLPKDRFSAERLKGVDSTLKIQPAKLEDSAVYLCASSFGFDQPQHFGDGTRLSIL.

The V and J genes are TRBV29-1 and TRBJ2-2; 8 bases agree with TRBD1. CDR1 and CDR2 from the germline V gene are SQVTM and ANQGSEA. The CDR3 runs to 12 residues. V was pared by 7 bases and J by 4 bases, with 2 bases of the junction left unmatched. The CDR3 protein is CSARGPTGELFF. The CDR3 nucleotides read TGCAGCGCCAGGGGGCCCACCGGGGAGCTGTTTTTT.

The V call is TRBV11-2, the J call TRBJ1-2; 7 bases fit TRBD1. The CDR3 sequence is 15 residues long. The germline CDR1 and CDR2 sequences are SGHAT and FQNNGV. Trimming cost V 6 bases and J 6 bases; bases outside gene matches: 13. CDR3 sequence: CASSQERATGDGYTF. CDR3 coding DNA: TGTGCCAGCAGTCAAGAGAGGGCTACAGGGGATGGCTACACCTTC.

This sequence joins TRBV7-2 and TRBJ1-5; 7 bases align to TRBD1. Trimming cost V 4 bases and J 3 bases; bases outside gene matches: 3. In germline, CDR1 is SGHTA, CDR2 FQGNSA. The CDR3 covers 14 residues. The CDR3 nucleotides read TGTGCCAGCAGCTCCGGGACAGTCAATCAGCCCCAGCATTTT. This gives the protein CASSSGTVNQPQHF. Variable domain in full (rest from reference TRBV7-2 and TRBJ1-5): GAGVSQSPSNKVTEKGKDVELRCDPISGHTALYWYRQSLGQGLEFLIYFQGNSAPDKSGLPSDRFSAERTGGSVSTLTIQRTQQEDSAVYLCASSSGTVNQPQHFGDGTRLSIL.

The rearrangement joins TRBV7-8 to TRBJ2-5; D is perhaps TRBD1 (6 bases). The germline V and J ends were trimmed by 3 bases and 2 bases, with 16 bases remaining between them. The germline V gene has CDR1 SGHVS and CDR2 FQNEAQ. The CDR3 length is 16 residues. The CDR3 reads CASSFLVTGPQETQYF. Written as DNA, the CDR3 is TGTGCCAGCAGCTTTTTAGTCACAGGGCCTCAAGAGACCCAGTACTTC.

The chain links TRBV2 to TRBJ2-3, with 8 positions matching TRBD1. This CDR3 spans 14 amino acids. CDR1 SNHLY and CDR2 FYNNEI come from the germline V gene. The J segment lost 5 bases and the V segment lost 6 bases, leaving 7 bases of the junction unmatched. CDR3 sequence reads: CASSVGTGVDTQYF. As DNA, the CDR3 is TGTGCCAGCAGCGTAGGGACAGGCGTAGATACGCAGTATTTT.

This chain uses TRBV4-1 with TRBJ2-1; 8 positions agree with TRBD2. V shed 2 bases and J 4 bases; nucleotides not matched to a gene: 4. Germline-derived CDR1 and CDR2 are MGHRA and YSYEKL. This CDR3 region has 15 residues. CDR3 region: CASSQFSGIYNEQFF. CDR3 bases: TGCGCCAGCAGCCAATTTAGCGGGATTTACAATGAGCAGTTCTTC.

J is TRBJ2-7 and V is TRBV6-1; D remains unclear. Germline CDR1 is MNHNS and CDR2 is SASEGT. Trimming stripped 2 bases from V and 0 bases from J, with 5 bases between. The CDR3 has 13 residues. The CDR3 sequence is CASSETSSYEQYV. Written as DNA, the CDR3 is TGTGCCAGCAGTGAAACCAGCTCCTACGAGCAGTACGTC.

The chain combines TRBV6-5 with TRBJ2-7; 8 bases map to TRBD2. CDR3 length: 14 residues. Germline trimming cut 6 bases from V and 3 bases from J; bases unmatched to any gene: 7. In germline, CDR1 is MNHEY, CDR2 SVGAGI. CDR3 sequence (DNA): TGTGCCAGCAGCTCTACTAGCGGAGTCTACGAGCAGTACTTC. Amino acids: CASSSTSGVYEQYF.

The chain employs TRBV24-1 and TRBJ2-5; 10 bases are shared with TRBD2. The CDR3 is 16 amino acids. V lost 4 bases to trimming and J lost 2 bases; unmatched junction nucleotides: 6. CDR1 is KGHDR and CDR2 is SFDVKD in the germline V gene. CDR3 DNA sequence: TGTGCCACCAGTGACTGGACTAGCGGAGGACAAGAGACCCAGTACTTC. Translating gives CATSDWTSGGQETQYF.

V is TRBV18 and J is TRBJ2-2, with D perhaps TRBD2 (6 bases). The CDR3 extends over 14 amino acids. V lost 3 bases, J lost 4 bases, and 9 bases lay in between. Looked up from germline, CDR1 is KGHSH and CDR2 is LQKENI. Here the CDR3 reads CASSPSRGTGELFF. The DNA of the CDR3 is TGTGCCAGCTCACCCTCGCGGGGCACCGGGGAGCTGTTTTTT.

The J gene is TRBJ2-3, the V gene TRBV5-6, with 8 nucleotides matching TRBD2. The V gene end was trimmed by 2 bases and the J gene end by 0 bases; junction bases not matched to a gene: 2. Germline lookup yields CDR1 SGHDT and CDR2 YYEEEE. This CDR3 is 15 amino acids long. CDR3 sequence reads: CASSFSGMSTDTQYF. The CDR3 DNA reads as TGTGCCAGCAGCTTTAGCGGGATGAGCACAGATACGCAGTATTTT.

This chain links TRBV6-4 with TRBJ2-5; 7 bases match TRBD1. V was pared by 4 bases and J by 2 bases, with 10 bases of the junction left unmatched. This CDR3 contains 16 residues. The germline CDR1 and CDR2 sequences are MRHNA and SNTAGT. As DNA, the CDR3 is TGTGCCAGCAGTGGGGGCTCCGGGACAGCTCAAGAGACCCAGTACTTC. Protein: CASSGGSGTAQETQYF.

The chain has TRBV6-5 and TRBJ2-2; 7 bases are shared with TRBD2. Germline CDR1 reads MNHEY; CDR2 reads SVGAGI. V gave up 7 bases and J gave up 2 bases; unmatched junction bases: 4. The CDR3 is 14 amino acids. The CDR3 here is CASKGTINTGELFF. CDR3 sequence (DNA): TGTGCCAGCAAGGGGACTATTAACACCGGGGAGCTGTTTTTT.

This clone was seen a single time. The rearrangement joins TRBV5-1 to TRBJ1-1; D call uncertain. V lost 0 bases and J 1 base, leaving 10 bases between the germline ends. Germline loops: CDR1 SGHRS, CDR2 YFSETQ. This CDR3 spans 15 amino acids. This CDR3 is CASSLAGVRNTEAFF. The CDR3 coding sequence is TGCGCCAGCAGCTTGGCCGGGGTCAGGAACACTGAAGCTTTCTTT.